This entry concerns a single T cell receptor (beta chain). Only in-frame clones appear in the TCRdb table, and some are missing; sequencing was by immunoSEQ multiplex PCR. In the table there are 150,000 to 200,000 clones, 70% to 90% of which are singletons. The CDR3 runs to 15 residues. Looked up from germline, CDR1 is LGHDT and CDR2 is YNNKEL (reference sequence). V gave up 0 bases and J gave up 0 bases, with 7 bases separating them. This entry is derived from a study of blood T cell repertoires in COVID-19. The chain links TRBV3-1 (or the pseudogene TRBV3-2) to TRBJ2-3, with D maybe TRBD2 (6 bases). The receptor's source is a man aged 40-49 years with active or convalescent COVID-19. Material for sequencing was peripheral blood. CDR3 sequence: CASSQDSGSTDTQYF. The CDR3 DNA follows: TGTGCCAGCAGCCAAGATAGCGGCAGCACAGATACGCAGTATTTT.